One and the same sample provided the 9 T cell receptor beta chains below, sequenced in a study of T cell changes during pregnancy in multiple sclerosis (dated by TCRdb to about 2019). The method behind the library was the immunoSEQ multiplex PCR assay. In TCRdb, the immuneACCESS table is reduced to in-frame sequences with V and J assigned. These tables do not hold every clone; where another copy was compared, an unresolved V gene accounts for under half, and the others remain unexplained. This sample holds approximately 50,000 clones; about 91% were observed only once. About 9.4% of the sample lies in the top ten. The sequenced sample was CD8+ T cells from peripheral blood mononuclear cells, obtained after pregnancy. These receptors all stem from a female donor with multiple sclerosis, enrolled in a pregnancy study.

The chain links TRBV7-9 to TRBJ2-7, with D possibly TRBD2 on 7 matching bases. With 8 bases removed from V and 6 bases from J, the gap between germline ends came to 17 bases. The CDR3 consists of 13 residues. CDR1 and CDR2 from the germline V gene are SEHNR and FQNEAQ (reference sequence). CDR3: CASDGGGAAEQYF. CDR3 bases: TGTGCCAGCGACGGTGGGGGGGCCGCCGAGCAGTACTTC.

CDR3 DNA sequence: TGCGCCAGCAGCTTGGCACAGCATAATTCACCCCTCCACTTT. Its protein product is CASSLAQHNSPLHF. The rearrangement links TRBV5-1 to TRBJ1-6; D unresolved. CDR1 is SGHRS, CDR2 YFSETQ, per germline. With 0 bases removed from V and 5 bases from J, the gap between germline ends came to 6 bases. This CDR3 is built from 14 residues.

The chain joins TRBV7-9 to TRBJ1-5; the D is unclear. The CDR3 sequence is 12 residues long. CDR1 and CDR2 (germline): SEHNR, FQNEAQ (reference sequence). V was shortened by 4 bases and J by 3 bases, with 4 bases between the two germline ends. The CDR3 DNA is TGTGCCAGCAGCTCCTACAATCAGCCCCAGCATTTT. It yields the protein CASSSYNQPQHF.

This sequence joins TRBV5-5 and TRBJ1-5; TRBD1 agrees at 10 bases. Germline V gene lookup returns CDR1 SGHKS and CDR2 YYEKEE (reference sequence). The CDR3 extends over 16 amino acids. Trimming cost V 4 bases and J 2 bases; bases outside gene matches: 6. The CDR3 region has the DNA TGTGCCAGCAGCCCGGGGACAGGGGAAGGCAATCAGCCCCAGCATTTT. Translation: CASSPGTGEGNQPQHF.

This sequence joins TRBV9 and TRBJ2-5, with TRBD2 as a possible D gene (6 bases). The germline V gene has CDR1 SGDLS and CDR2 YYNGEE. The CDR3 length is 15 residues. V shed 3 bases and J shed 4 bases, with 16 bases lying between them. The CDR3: CASSAGWGVGETQYF. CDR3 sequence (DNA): TGTGCCAGCAGCGCCGGATGGGGGGTAGGAGAGACCCAGTACTTC.

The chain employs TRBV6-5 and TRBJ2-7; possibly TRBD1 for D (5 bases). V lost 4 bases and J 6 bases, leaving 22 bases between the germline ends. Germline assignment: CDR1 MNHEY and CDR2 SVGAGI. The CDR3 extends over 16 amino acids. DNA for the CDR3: TGTGCCAGCAGTTCCCAGGGATTTCCTACGTCCAGCGAGCAGTACTTC. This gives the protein CASSSQGFPTSSEQYF.

CDR3 region: CASSSGQGTNTGELFF. The CDR3 bases are TGTGCCAGCAGCTCCGGACAGGGGACGAACACCGGGGAGCTGTTTTTT. V usage is TRBV13 and J usage is TRBJ2-2; 9 bases line up with TRBD1. J gave up 0 bases and V 4 bases, and 3 bases lay outside the gene matches. From germline, CDR1 is PRHDT and CDR2 FYEKMQ (reference sequence). This CDR3 is built from 16 residues. Using reference TRBV13 and TRBJ2-2 for the parts outside the CDR3, the full variable domain is AAGVIQSPRHLIKEKRETATLKCYPIPRHDTVYWYQQGPGQDPQFLISFYEKMQSDKGSIPDRFSAQQFSDYHSELNMSSLELGDSALYFCASSSGQGTNTGELFFGEGSRLTVL.

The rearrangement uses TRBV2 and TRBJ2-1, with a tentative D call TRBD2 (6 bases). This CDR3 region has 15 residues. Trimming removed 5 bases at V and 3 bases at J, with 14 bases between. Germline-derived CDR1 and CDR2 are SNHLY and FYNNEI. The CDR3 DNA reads TGTGCCAGCAGTATCACCCGGGACTTCTACAATGAGCAGTTCTTC. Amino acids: CASSITRDFYNEQFF.

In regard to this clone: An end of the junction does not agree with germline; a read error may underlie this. CDR3: CASSLYIEGPYQETQYF. The CDR3 region has the DNA TGTGCTAGCAGCTTATATATCGAGGGCCCGTACCAAGAGACCCAGTACTTC. The chain has TRBV7-7 and TRBJ2-5; TRBD2 is a possible D gene (5 bases). This CDR3 region has 17 residues. Germline-derived CDR1 and CDR2 are SSHAT and FNYEAQ (reference sequence).